The 12 T cell receptor beta chains listed next were all sequenced from one sample in a study of blood T cell repertoires in COVID-19. Clones were read by immunoSEQ multiplex PCR, and TCRdb kept only the in-frame ones, dropping some. Among 200,000 or so clones listed, 87% were seen once. Specimen: peripheral blood. All receptors come from a man aged 35 to 55 with active or convalescent COVID-19.

The chain carries TRBV27 and TRBJ1-5; TRBD1 matches 7 bases. V was clipped by 6 bases and J by 5 bases; unmatched bases: 10. In germline, CDR1 is MNHEY, CDR2 SMNVEV (reference sequence). The CDR3 extends over 15 amino acids. CDR3 protein: CASSHNLGGDQPQHF. The CDR3 coding sequence is TGTGCCAGCAGCCACAACCTAGGGGGCGATCAGCCCCAGCATTTT.

The rearrangement links TRBV28 to TRBJ1-2; D uncertain. Germline values: CDR1 MDHEN, CDR2 SYDVKM. The V and J ends lost 6 bases and 3 bases respectively, with 23 bases between them. There are 17 residues in the CDR3. Here the CDR3 DNA reads TGTGCCAGCAGGCCCCCAGGTTTGGTTATGGGCGACTATGGCTACACCTTC. Protein sequence: CASRPPGLVMGDYGYTF.

In nucleotides, the CDR3 is TGCGCCAGCAGCCTGGACAGGGGCGAGTACGGCACTGAAGCTTTCTTT. Its translation is CASSLDRGEYGTEAFF. The chain uses TRBV5-1 and TRBJ1-1; TRBD1 matches at 9 bases. The germline V gene encodes CDR1 SGHRS and CDR2 YFSETQ. CDR3 size: 16 residues. Trimming removed 4 bases from V and 4 bases from J; junction bases left unmatched: 11.

The chain uses TRBV6-6 and TRBJ1-5, with TRBD1 matching over 11 bases. The CDR3 sequence is 15 residues long. Germline V lookup: CDR1 MNHNY, CDR2 SVGAGI (reference sequence). V gave up 6 bases and J gave up 5 bases; unmatched junction bases: 6. The CDR3 nucleotides read TGTGCCAGCAGGCACGGACAGGGGGCTGATCAGCCCCAGCATTTT. Residues: CASRHGQGADQPQHF.

The CDR3 sequence: CASSESILGRGNTEAFF. CDR3 coding DNA: TGCGCCAGCAGTGAGTCGATACTTGGCAGGGGGAACACTGAAGCTTTCTTT. The chain carries TRBV10-1 and TRBJ1-1; the D gene is possibly TRBD1 (6 bases). Germline CDR1 and CDR2: WNHNN and SYGVQD (reference sequence). The CDR3 has 17 residues. With 0 bases removed from V and 1 base from J, the gap between germline ends came to 15 bases.

The chain is built from TRBV10-2 and TRBJ2-3; TRBD2 is a possible D gene (6 bases). The germline CDR1 and CDR2 sequences are WSHSY and SAAADI. This CDR3 is built from 14 residues. V lost 6 bases and J lost 3, with 13 bases in between. The DNA of the CDR3 is TGCGCCAGCAGAGAACAACGGGAGACAGATACGCAGTATTTT. It encodes CASREQRETDTQYF.

The gene calls are TRBV30 and TRBJ2-2; 7 bases fit TRBD1. Germline CDR1 is GTSNPN and CDR2 is SVGIG (reference sequence). V lost 3 bases and J lost 5; bases outside the gene matches: 9. The CDR3 contains 15 residues. CDR3 amino acids: CAWRLTGARTGELFF. CDR3 bases: TGTGCCTGGAGACTAACAGGGGCCAGGACCGGGGAGCTGTTTTTT.

The chain combines TRBV5-4 with TRBJ2-1; D is perhaps TRBD1 (6 bases). Trimming left V 0 bases short and J 12 bases short, with 16 bases between. CDR3 length: 14 amino acids. The V gene's germline CDR1 is SGHNT and CDR2 YYREEE (reference sequence). The CDR3 sequence: CASSLALKKQGQFF. The CDR3 DNA is TGTGCCAGCAGCTTGGCCTTGAAGAAACAGGGGCAGTTCTTC.

This chain uses TRBV28 with TRBJ2-1; D is perhaps TRBD2 (5 bases). Germline assignment: CDR1 MDHEN and CDR2 SYDVKM. Trimming shortened V by 6 bases and J by 6 bases, and 18 bases separated the two germline ends. The CDR3 consists of 15 residues. CDR3 in amino acids: CASSRPISGFNEQFF. The DNA of the CDR3 is TGTGCCAGCAGCCGCCCTATATCGGGGTTCAATGAGCAGTTCTTC.

The chain links TRBV4-1 to TRBJ1-1, with 8 bases lining up with TRBD1. The CDR3 is 16 amino acids. The junction had 13 bases not matched to a gene; V was cut back by 4 bases and J by 6 bases. Germline lookup yields CDR1 MGHRA and CDR2 YSYEKL. The CDR3 loop is CASSLLGQGGDAEAFF. The CDR3 coding sequence is TGCGCCAGCAGCCTCCTAGGACAGGGAGGTGACGCTGAAGCTTTCTTT.

V is TRBV2 and J is TRBJ2-1; tentative D call: TRBD1 (6 bases). The CDR3 has 13 residues. The germline V and J ends were trimmed by 5 bases and 9 bases, with 14 bases remaining between them. The V gene's germline CDR1 is SNHLY and CDR2 FYNNEI. The CDR3 is CASSYTGSGEQFF. CDR3 DNA: TGTGCCAGCAGTTATACAGGGTCCGGTGAGCAGTTCTTC.

The chain links TRBV28 to TRBJ2-2, with a weak D call TRBD1 (5 bases). CDR1 and CDR2 (germline): MDHEN, SYDVKM. The CDR3 covers 15 residues. Between the trimmed V and J ends, which lost 6 bases and 6 bases, there was a span of 17 bases. The CDR3, as DNA: TGTGCCAGCAGACAAGACAGATTCAATCCCGGGGAGCTGTTTTTT. It yields the protein CASRQDRFNPGELFF.